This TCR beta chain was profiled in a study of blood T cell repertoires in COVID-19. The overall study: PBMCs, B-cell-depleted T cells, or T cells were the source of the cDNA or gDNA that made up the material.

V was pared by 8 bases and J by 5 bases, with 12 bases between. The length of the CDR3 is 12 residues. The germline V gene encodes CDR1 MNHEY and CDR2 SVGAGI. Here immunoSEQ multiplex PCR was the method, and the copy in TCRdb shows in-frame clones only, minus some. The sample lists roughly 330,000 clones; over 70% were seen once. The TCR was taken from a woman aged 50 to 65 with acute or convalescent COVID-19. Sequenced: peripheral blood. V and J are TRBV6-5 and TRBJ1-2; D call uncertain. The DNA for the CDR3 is TGTGCCAGCTCGGAGACTGATTATGGCTACACCTTC. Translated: CASSETDYGYTF.